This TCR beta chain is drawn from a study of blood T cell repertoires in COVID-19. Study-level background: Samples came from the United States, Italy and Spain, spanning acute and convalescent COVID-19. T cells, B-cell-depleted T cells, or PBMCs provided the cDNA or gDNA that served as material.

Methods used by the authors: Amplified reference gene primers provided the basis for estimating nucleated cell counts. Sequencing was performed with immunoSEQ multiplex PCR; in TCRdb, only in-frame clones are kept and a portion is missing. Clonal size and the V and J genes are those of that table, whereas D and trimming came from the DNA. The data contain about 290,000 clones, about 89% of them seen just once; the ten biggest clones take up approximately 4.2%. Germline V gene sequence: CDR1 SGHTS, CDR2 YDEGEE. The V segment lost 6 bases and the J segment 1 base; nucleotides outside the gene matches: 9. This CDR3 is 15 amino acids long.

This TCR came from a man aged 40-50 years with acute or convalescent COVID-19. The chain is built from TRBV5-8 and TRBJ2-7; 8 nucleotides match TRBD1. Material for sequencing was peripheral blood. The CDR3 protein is CASTTGQGASYEQYF. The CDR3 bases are TGTGCCAGCACGACTGGGCAGGGGGCATCCTACGAGCAGTACTTC.